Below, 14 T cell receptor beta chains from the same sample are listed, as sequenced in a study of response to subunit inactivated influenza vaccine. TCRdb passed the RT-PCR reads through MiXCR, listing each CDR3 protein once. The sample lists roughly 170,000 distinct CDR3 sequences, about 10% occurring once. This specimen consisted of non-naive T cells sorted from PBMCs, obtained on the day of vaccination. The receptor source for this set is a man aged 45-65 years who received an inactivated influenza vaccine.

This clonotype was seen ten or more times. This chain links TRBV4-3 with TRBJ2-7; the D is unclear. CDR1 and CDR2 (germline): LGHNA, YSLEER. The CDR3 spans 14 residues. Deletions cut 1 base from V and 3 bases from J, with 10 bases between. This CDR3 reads CASSQAEGDYEQYF. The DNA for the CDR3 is TGCGCCAGCAGCCAAGCTGAAGGTGACTACGAGCAGTACTTC.

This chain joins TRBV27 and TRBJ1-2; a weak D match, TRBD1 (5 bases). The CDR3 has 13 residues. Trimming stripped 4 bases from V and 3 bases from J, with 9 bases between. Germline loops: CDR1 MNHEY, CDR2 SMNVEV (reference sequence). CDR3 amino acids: CASSSQGYYGYTF. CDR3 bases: TGTGCCAGCAGTTCGCAGGGTTACTATGGCTACACCTTC.

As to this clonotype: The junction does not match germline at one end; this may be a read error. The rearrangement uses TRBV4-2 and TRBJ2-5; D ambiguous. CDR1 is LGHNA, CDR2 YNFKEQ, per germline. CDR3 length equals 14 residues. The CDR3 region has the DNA TGTGCCGGCAGCCAAGATTGGATGGGGGAGACCCAGTACTTC. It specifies CAGSQDWMGETQYF.

The CDR3 reads CSATGRDGTDTQYF. The CDR3 coding sequence is TGCAGTGCAACGGGGCGAGACGGCACAGATACGCAGTATTTT. This sequence joins TRBV20-1 and TRBJ2-3, with D perhaps being TRBD1 or TRBD2 (5 bases each). This CDR3 has 14 residues. Germline CDR1 reads DFQATT; CDR2 reads SNEGSKA (reference sequence). V was cut by 6 bases and J by 1 base, with 14 bases left in between.

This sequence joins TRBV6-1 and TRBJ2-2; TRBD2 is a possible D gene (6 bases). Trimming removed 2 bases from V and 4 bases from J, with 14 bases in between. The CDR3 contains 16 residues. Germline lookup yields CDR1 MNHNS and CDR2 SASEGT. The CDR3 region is CASSEWWGEITGELFF. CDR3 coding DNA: TGTGCCAGCAGTGAATGGTGGGGGGAGATCACCGGGGAGCTGTTTTTT.

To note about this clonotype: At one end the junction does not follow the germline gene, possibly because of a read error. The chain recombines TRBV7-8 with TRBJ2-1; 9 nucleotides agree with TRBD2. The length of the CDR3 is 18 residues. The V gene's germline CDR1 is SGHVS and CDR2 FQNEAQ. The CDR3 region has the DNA TGTGACAGCAGCTTAGAATCCTCGTGGCTAGCGGGGAACAATGAGCAGTTCTTC. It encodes CDSSLESSWLAGNNEQFF.

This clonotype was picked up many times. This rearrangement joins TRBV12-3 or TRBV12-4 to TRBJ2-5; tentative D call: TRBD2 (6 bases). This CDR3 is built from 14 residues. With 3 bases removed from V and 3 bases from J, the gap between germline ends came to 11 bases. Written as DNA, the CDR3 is TGTGCCAGCAGTTTGCACGGCGGGAAAGAGACCCAGTACTTC. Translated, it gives CASSLHGGKETQYF.

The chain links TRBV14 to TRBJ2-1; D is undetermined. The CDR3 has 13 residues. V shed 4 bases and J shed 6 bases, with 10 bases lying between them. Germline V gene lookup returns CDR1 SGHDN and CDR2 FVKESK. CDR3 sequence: CASSLRVLNEQFF. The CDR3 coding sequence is TGTGCCAGCAGCCTCCGGGTCCTCAATGAGCAGTTCTTC.

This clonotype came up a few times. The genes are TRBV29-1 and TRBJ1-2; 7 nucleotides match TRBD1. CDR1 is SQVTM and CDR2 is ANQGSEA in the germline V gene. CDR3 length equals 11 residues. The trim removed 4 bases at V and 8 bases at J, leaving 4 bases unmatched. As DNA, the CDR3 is TGCAGCGTTGGGACAGGCCGGGGCTACACCTTC. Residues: CSVGTGRGYTF.

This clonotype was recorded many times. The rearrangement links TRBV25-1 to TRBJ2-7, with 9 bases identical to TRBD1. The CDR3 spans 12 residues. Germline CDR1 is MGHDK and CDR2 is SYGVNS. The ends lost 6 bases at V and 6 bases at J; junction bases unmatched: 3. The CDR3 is CASRTGGSEQYF. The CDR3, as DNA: TGTGCCAGCAGAACAGGGGGCAGCGAGCAGTACTTC.

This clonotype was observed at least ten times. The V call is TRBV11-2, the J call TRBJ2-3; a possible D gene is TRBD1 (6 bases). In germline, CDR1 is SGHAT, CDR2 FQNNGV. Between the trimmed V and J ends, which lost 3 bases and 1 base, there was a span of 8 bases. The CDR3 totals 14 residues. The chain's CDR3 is CASSFWTGTDTQYF. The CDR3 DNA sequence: TGTGCCAGCAGCTTTTGGACAGGCACAGATACGCAGTATTTT. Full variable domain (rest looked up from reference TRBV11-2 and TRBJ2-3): EAGVAQSPRYKIIEKRQSVAFWCNPISGHATLYWYQQILGQGPKLLIQFQNNGVVDDSQLPKDRFSAERLKGVDSTLKIQPAKLEDSAVYLCASSFWTGTDTQYFGPGTRLTVL.

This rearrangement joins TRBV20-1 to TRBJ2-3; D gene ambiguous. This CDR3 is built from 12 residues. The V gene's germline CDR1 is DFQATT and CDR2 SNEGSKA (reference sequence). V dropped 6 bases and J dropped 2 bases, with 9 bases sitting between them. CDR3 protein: CSAGSFTDTQYF. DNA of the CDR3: TGCAGTGCGGGCAGCTTCACAGATACGCAGTATTTT.

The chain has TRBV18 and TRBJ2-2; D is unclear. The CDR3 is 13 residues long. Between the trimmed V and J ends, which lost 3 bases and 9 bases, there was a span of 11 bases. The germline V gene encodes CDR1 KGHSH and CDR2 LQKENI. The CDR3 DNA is TGTGCCAGCTCACCTTTGACGGGCAGGGAGCTGTTTTTT. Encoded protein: CASSPLTGRELFF.

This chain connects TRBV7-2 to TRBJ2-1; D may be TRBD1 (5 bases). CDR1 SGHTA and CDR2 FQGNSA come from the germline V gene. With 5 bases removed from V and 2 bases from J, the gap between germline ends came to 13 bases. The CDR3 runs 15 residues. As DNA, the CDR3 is TGTGCCAGCAGCACAGACAGCCGTCCCTACAATGAGCAGTTCTTC. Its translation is CASSTDSRPYNEQFF.